The clone carrying this T cell receptor beta chain was detected only a few times. What it binds is unknown. The entry originates in a study of T cell repertoires in cytomegalovirus infection. Turning to the study itself: Alongside well-studied HLA-B-restricted CMV epitopes, recently identified HLA-C-restricted CMV epitopes were also used. Whole-study results and caveats: Predominance within the ex vivo response was attributable to HLA-C-restricted CMV-specific TCR beta clonotypes.

TCRdb fed the reads into MiXCR, producing one record per CDR3 protein. The sample carries about 770,000 distinct CDR3 sequences, almost 30% recorded once. Trimming removed 8 bases from V and 3 bases from J, with 13 bases in between. CDR3 size: 13 residues. Germline CDR1 reads MNHEY; CDR2 reads SMNVEV (reference sequence). The genes are TRBV27 and TRBJ1-1; a possible D gene is TRBD1 (6 bases). The sample here was cultured CD8+ T cells from PBMCs, taken from culture after CMV antigen stimulation. The source is a human donor in good health (CMV status not recorded). Some clones in this sample may be carry-over from other donors' samples. The CDR3 region is CASARGGHTEAFF. In nucleotides, the CDR3 is TGTGCCAGCGCCCGAGGGGGGCACACTGAAGCTTTCTTT.